The subject of this entry is one TCR beta chain. Sequencing was performed with immunoSEQ multiplex PCR; in TCRdb, only in-frame clones are kept and a portion is missing. Here the sample spans approximately 150,000 clones, roughly 84% being singletons. This record belongs to a study of cytotoxic CD8 clonotypes in ibrutinib-treated CLL. Study summary: Among patients, around 24 responded partially and 2 completely; around 15 then stayed remitted and some twelve progressed after median 68 months.

The authors obtained around 1.8 micrograms of genomic DNA from cryopreserved PBMCs for TCR beta libraries. Germline V gene lookup returns CDR1 SGHNT and CDR2 YENEEA. This CDR3 comprises 13 residues. Trimming removed 4 bases from V and 0 bases from J, with 7 bases in between. The TCR originated in a human donor with chronic lymphocytic leukemia. The chain uses TRBV11-3 and TRBJ2-7, with D unresolved. This specimen consisted of PBMCs, obtained at disease progression, from a patient treated with ibrutinib. CDR3 loop: CASSSYVSYEQYF. DNA for the CDR3: TGTGCCAGCAGCTCGTACGTCTCCTACGAGCAGTACTTC.